The 21 T cell receptor beta chains listed next were all sequenced from one sample in a study of CD8 T cells in ankylosing spondylitis (TCRdb year 2017). The library relied on 5' RACE. Sequencing was performed on an Illumina HiSeq 2500. TCRdb reran the public reads through fastp at Q25 and MiXCR, keeping productive beta chains. Rows are combined by CDR3 protein, so each entry shows the most common genes and DNA. In all, the sample holds around 150,000 distinct CDR3 sequences, and 9.5% to 12% of those were seen once. Less than 5% of the sample rests with the top ten. Source material: blood, either unsorted or a sorted T cell fraction (not recorded which). The receptors derive from a female donor with ankylosing spondylitis or in good health (not recorded which).

This clonotype was found many times. V gene TRBV10-2 combines with J gene TRBJ2-7, with a tentative D call TRBD2 (6 bases). CDR3 size: 12 residues. The V and J ends lost 7 bases and 2 bases respectively, with 9 bases between them. Germline-derived CDR1 and CDR2 are WSHSY and SAAADI. The CDR3 loop is CASKSGAYEQYF. CDR3 coding DNA: TGCGCCAGCAAATCGGGAGCCTACGAGCAGTACTTC.

This clonotype occurred many times. J is TRBJ1-1 and V is TRBV20-1; D is perhaps TRBD1 (6 bases). This CDR3 spans 12 amino acids. Germline loops: CDR1 DFQATT, CDR2 SNEGSKA (reference sequence). Trimming shortened V by 3 bases and J by 3 bases, and 8 bases separated the two germline ends. The CDR3 spells CSARGHDTEAFF. CDR3 nucleotides: TGCAGTGCTAGGGGACACGACACTGAAGCTTTCTTT.

This clonotype was seen at least ten times. V and J are TRBV28 and TRBJ1-1; the D is unclear. From germline, CDR1 is MDHEN and CDR2 SYDVKM. Trimming stripped 7 bases from V and 1 base from J, with 16 bases between. This CDR3 region has 15 residues. CDR3 DNA sequence: TGTGCCAGCATCCCGCAGTTCCGAAAGAACACTGAAGCTTTCTTT. Encoded protein: CASIPQFRKNTEAFF. The variable domain in full, with the rest retrieved from reference TRBV28 and TRBJ1-1, is DVKVTQSSRYLVKRTGEKVFLECVQDMDHENMFWYRQDPGLGLRLIYFSYDVKMKEKGDIPEGYSVSREKKERFSLILESASTNQTSMYLCASIPQFRKNTEAFFGQGTRLTVV.

A remark on this clonotype: A much larger clone differs from this one at a single base, so this may be a read error. V gene TRBV15 combines with J gene TRBJ2-1, with 14 nucleotides matching TRBD2. The CDR3 spans 14 residues. J was trimmed by 10 bases and V by 8 bases; bases with no gene match: 7. Germline V gene sequence: CDR1 LNHNV, CDR2 YYDKDF (reference sequence). The DNA for the CDR3 is TGTGCCACCCCGGGACTAGCGGGAGTACGGGAGCAGTTCTTC. Protein sequence: CATPGLAGVREQFF.

This clonotype was counted many times. The rearrangement links TRBV5-8 to TRBJ1-2; 7 bases fit TRBD1. The V segment lost 4 bases and the J segment 3 bases; nucleotides outside the gene matches: 6. From germline, CDR1 is SGHTS and CDR2 YDEGEE. CDR3 length: 14 amino acids. In DNA, the CDR3 is TGTGCCAGCAGCCTACGGGACAGAGACTATGGCTACACCTTC. It encodes CASSLRDRDYGYTF.

This clonotype has more than one count but fewer than ten. This sequence joins TRBV18 and TRBJ1-6; the D gene is possibly TRBD1 (5 bases). Germline lookup yields CDR1 KGHSH and CDR2 LQKENI. V gave up 6 bases and J gave up 7 bases, with 19 bases separating them. The CDR3 covers 16 residues. The CDR3 DNA follows: TGTGCCAGCTCTAACTCTGGGACTTCAACGAATTCACCCCTCCACTTT. This encodes CASSNSGTSTNSPLHF.

This clonotype appeared many times. The chain recombines TRBV7-2 with TRBJ1-1, with D possibly being TRBD1 (5 bases). Germline V CDR1 and CDR2: SGHTA, FQGNSA. This CDR3 comprises 15 residues. The ends were cut back, 5 bases at V and 8 bases at J, with 21 bases in the middle. Here the CDR3 reads CASSLQKTVAEEAFF. CDR3 in DNA: TGTGCCAGCAGCCTACAGAAGACAGTGGCCGAGGAAGCTTTCTTT.

In its sample, this clonotype was seen a few times. The chain carries TRBV20-1 and TRBJ2-1, with TRBD2 matching 12 bases. This CDR3 comprises 15 residues. The ends lost 4 bases at V and 7 bases at J; junction bases unmatched: 8. Germline assignment: CDR1 DFQATT and CDR2 SNEGSKA (reference sequence). The CDR3 loop is CSAILAGGPGNEQFF. Written as DNA, the CDR3 is TGCAGTGCTATCCTAGCGGGAGGGCCCGGGAATGAGCAGTTCTTC.

This clonotype has ten or more counts. This rearrangement joins TRBV29-1 to TRBJ2-1; D remains ambiguous. Germline-derived CDR1 and CDR2 are SQVTM and ANQGSEA. The CDR3 is 10 residues long. V was cut by 4 bases and J by 10 bases, with 8 bases left in between. The CDR3 DNA reads as TGCAGCGTTGTCGGAAAAGAGCAGTTCTTC. This encodes CSVVGKEQFF.

At least ten counts were recorded for this clonotype. The V call is TRBV20-1, the J call TRBJ1-2; 11 bases are a match to TRBD1. V lost 1 base, J lost 4 bases, and 5 bases stayed unmatched. Germline loops: CDR1 DFQATT, CDR2 SNEGSKA (reference sequence). This CDR3 has 15 amino acids. The CDR3 coding sequence is TGCAGTGCTAGAGTAGGGACAGGGGGTGGCTATGGCTACACCTTC. Encoded protein: CSARVGTGGGYGYTF.

This clonotype was seen repeatedly, ten times or more. J is TRBJ1-1 and V is TRBV14; D remains unclear. Germline V gene data show CDR1 as SGHDN and CDR2 as FVKESK. CDR3 length: 13 amino acids. Trimming left V 0 bases short and J 10 bases short, with 12 bases between. The CDR3 loop is CASSQERMSAAFF. In DNA form, the CDR3 reads TGTGCCAGCAGCCAAGAGCGCATGTCGGCAGCTTTCTTT.

This clonotype showed up many times. The chain carries TRBV6-1 and TRBJ2-3; TRBD1 matches 8 bases. V was clipped by 3 bases and J by 2 bases; unmatched bases: 1. This CDR3 has 14 residues. From germline, CDR1 is MNHNS and CDR2 SASEGT. The CDR3 sequence: CASSEDRDTDTQYF. The CDR3, as DNA: TGTGCCAGCAGTGAGGACAGGGACACAGATACGCAGTATTTT.

The CDR3 DNA is TGTGCCAGCAGCTTAGATCACAATGGGGGCTACACCTTC. Protein sequence: CASSLDHNGGYTF. The chain uses TRBV7-3 and TRBJ1-2; no reliable D call. Germline assignment: CDR1 SGHTA and CDR2 FQGTGA. The CDR3 length is 13 residues. V was clipped by 2 bases and J by 8 bases, with 12 bases between them.

This clonotype appeared many times. The CDR3 sequence: CASSQDPRRQYF. The CDR3 coding sequence is TGTGCCAGCAGCCAAGATCCGAGGAGGCAGTACTTC. The V gene is TRBV3-1, the J gene TRBJ2-7; D is uncertain. CDR1 LGHDT and CDR2 YNNKEL come from the germline V gene (reference sequence). V was trimmed by 0 bases and J by 9 bases, leaving 9 bases between them. The CDR3 is 12 amino acids.

Many counts were recorded for this clonotype. The rearrangement joins TRBV5-4 to TRBJ1-1; D remains unclear. In germline, CDR1 is SGHNT, CDR2 YYREEE (reference sequence). The V and J ends lost 0 bases and 0 bases respectively, with 9 bases between them. The CDR3 spans 15 residues. CDR3 region: CASSLGQSLNTEAFF. CDR3 bases: TGTGCCAGCAGCTTGGGGCAGAGCTTGAACACTGAAGCTTTCTTT.

This clonotype has at least ten counts. V gene TRBV29-1 combines with J gene TRBJ1-4; 8 bases align to TRBD1. The junction had 6 bases not matched to a gene; V was cut back by 7 bases and J by 8 bases. This CDR3 is built from 12 residues. CDR1 and CDR2 from the germline V gene are SQVTM and ANQGSEA. CDR3 nucleotide sequence: TGCAGCGGTGGACAGGGTAGGGAAAAACTGTTTTTT. Protein product: CSGGQGREKLFF.

This clonotype was observed a handful of times. V usage is TRBV7-8 and J usage is TRBJ2-3; TRBD1 aligns across 7 bases. The germline V gene has CDR1 SGHVS and CDR2 FQNEAQ. This CDR3 contains 18 residues. V lost 5 bases, J lost 0 bases, and 14 bases stayed unmatched. CDR3 nucleotide sequence: TGTGCCAGCAGCCTCGACAGGGACCGGGACGGGAGCACAGATACGCAGTATTTT. It translates to CASSLDRDRDGSTDTQYF.

The rearrangement links TRBV20-1 to TRBJ1-6; 8 nucleotides agree with TRBD1. The germline gives CDR1 DFQATT, CDR2 SNEGSKA (reference sequence). Trimming cost V 4 bases and J 9 bases; bases outside gene matches: 17. The CDR3 has 17 residues. The CDR3 region has the DNA TGCAGTGCTAAATCCCCCCCTGGAGACAGGGGAAGTTCACCCCTCCACTTT. Amino acids: CSAKSPPGDRGSSPLHF.

This clonotype was detected many times. This chain links TRBV10-1 with TRBJ2-2; D is unclear. Germline V gives CDR1 WNHNN, CDR2 SYGVQD (reference sequence). There are 11 residues in the CDR3. V shed 4 bases and J shed 7 bases, with 4 bases lying between them. DNA for the CDR3: TGCGCCAGCAGTGGGGTCGGGGAGCTGTTTTTT. This sequence encodes CASSGVGELFF.

This clonotype occurred many times. J is TRBJ2-1 and V is TRBV30, with D maybe TRBD2 (6 bases). V gave up 8 bases and J gave up 8 bases, with 10 bases separating them. Germline V gives CDR1 GTSNPN, CDR2 SVGIG (reference sequence). The CDR3 covers 10 residues. CDR3 bases: TGTGCCGGGCGGGGTTATGAGCAGTTCTTC. It codes for CAGRGYEQFF.

This clonotype was recorded at least ten times. The gene calls are TRBV15 and TRBJ2-3; D gene unclear. The CDR3 loop spans 13 amino acids. Germline CDR1 is LNHNV and CDR2 is YYDKDF (reference sequence). V lost 6 bases, J lost 0 bases, and 7 bases lay in between. The CDR3 DNA reads TGTGCCACCAGGGGCCCCAGCACAGATACGCAGTATTTT. It translates to CATRGPSTDTQYF.